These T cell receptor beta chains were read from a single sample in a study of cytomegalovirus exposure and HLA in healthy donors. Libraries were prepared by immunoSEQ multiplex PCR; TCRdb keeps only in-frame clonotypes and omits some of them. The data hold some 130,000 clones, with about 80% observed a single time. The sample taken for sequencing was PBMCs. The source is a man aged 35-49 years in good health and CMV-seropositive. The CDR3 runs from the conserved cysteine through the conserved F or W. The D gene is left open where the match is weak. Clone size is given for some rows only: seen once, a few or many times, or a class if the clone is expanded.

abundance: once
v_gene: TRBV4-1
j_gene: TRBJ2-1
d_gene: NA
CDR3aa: CASSNRPEGSYNEQFF
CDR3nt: TGCGCCAGCAGCAACCGGCCGGAGGGCTCCTACAATGAGCAGTTCTTC

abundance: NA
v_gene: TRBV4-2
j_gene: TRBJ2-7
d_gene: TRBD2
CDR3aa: CASSQDLAGSSYEQYF
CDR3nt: TGTGCCAGCAGCCAAGATCTAGCGGGATCCTCCTACGAGCAGTACTTC

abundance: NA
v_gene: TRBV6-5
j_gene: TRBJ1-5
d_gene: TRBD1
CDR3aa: CASSYSSDRGRQPQHF
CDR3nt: TGTGCCAGCAGTTACTCATCGGACAGGGGGAGGCAGCCCCAGCATTTT

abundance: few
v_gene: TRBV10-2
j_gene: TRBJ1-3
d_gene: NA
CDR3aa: CASIDWSSGNTIYF
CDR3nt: TGCGCCAGTATCGACTGGAGCTCTGGAAACACCATATATTTT

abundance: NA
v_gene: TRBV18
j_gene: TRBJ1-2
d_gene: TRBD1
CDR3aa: CASSPSGQGNAYGYTF
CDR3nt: TGTGCCAGCTCACCATCCGGACAGGGAAATGCCTATGGCTACACCTTC

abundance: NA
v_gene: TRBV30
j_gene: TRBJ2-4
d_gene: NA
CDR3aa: CAWSGRLRGNIQYF
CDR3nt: TGTGCCTGGAGTGGCCGGCTTAGAGGGAACATTCAGTACTTC

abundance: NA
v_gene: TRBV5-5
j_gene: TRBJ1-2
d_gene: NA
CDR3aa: CASRGGEYGYTF
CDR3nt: TGTGCCAGCAGGGGAGGAGAGTATGGCTACACCTTC

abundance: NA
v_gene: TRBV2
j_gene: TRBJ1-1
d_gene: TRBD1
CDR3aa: CASTLPGTGDTEAFF
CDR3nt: TGTGCCAGCACCCTACCAGGGACAGGGGACACTGAAGCTTTCTTT

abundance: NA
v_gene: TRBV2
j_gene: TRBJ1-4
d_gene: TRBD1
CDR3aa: CASNGQGGEKLFF
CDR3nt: TGTGCCAGTAACGGACAGGGCGGCGAAAAACTGTTTTTT

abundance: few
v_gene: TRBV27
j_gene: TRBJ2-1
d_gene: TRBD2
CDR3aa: CASSFLLAAANEQFF
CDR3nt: TGTGCCAGCAGTTTCTTACTAGCGGCGGCCAATGAGCAGTTCTTC

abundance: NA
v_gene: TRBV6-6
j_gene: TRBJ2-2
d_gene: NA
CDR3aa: CASSYEFGELFF
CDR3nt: TGTGCCAGCAGTTATGAGTTCGGGGAGCTGTTTTTT

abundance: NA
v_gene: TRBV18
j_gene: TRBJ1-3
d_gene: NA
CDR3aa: CASSLQRGAGNTIYF
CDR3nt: TGTGCCAGCTCACTGCAAAGGGGCGCTGGAAACACCATATATTTT

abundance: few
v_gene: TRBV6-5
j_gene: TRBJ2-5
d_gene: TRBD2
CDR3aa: CASSTGSGREGQYF
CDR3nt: TGTGCCAGCAGTACCGGTAGCGGGAGGGAGGGCCAGTACTTC

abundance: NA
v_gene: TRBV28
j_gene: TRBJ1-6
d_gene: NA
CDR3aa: CASSLWDQRGGSPLHF
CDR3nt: TGTGCCAGCAGTTTATGGGACCAAAGGGGCGGTTCACCCCTCCACTTT

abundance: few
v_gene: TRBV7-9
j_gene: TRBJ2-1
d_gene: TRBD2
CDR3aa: CASSLSREGQFF
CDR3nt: TGTGCCAGCAGCTTGTCGAGGGAGGGGCAGTTCTTC

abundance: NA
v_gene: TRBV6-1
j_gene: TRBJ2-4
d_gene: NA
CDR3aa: CASSEVLRQYF
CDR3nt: TGTGCCAGCAGTGAAGTCCTGAGGCAGTACTTC

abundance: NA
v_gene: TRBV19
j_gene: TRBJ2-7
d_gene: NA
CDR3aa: CASSPDADSVSYEQYF
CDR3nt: TGTGCCAGTAGCCCCGACGCGGACAGTGTCTCCTACGAGCAGTACTTC

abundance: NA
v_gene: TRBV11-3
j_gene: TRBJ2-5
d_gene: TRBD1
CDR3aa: CASSPRTGVQETQYF
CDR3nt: TGTGCCAGCAGCCCTAGGACAGGGGTCCAAGAGACCCAGTACTTC

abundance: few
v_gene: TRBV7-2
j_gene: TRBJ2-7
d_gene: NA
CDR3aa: CASSYRLRSSYEQYF
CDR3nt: TGTGCCAGCAGCTACAGACTAAGGAGCTCCTACGAGCAGTACTTC

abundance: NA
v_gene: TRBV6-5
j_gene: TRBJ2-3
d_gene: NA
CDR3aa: CASSLLTDNTDTQYF
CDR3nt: TGTGCCAGCAGTTTACTGACAGATAACACAGATACGCAGTATTTT

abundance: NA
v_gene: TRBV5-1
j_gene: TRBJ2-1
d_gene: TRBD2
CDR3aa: CASSYVAGAVYEQFF
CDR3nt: TGCGCCAGCAGCTACGTAGCGGGAGCGGTCTATGAGCAGTTCTTC

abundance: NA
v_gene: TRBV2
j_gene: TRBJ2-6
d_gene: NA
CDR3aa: CASGTASGANVLTF
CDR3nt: TGTGCCAGTGGCACAGCCTCTGGGGCCAACGTCCTGACTTTC

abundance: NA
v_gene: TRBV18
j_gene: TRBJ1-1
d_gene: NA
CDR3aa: CASSQANTEAFF
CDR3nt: TGTGCCAGCTCCCAGGCGAACACTGAAGCTTTCTTT

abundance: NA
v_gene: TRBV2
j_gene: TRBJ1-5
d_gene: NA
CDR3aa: CASSAGPGGGQPQHF
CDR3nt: TGTGCCAGCAGTGCCGGGCCTGGGGGAGGTCAGCCCCAGCATTTT

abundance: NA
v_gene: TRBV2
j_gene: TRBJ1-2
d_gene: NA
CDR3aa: CASSERGLDGYTF
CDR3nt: TGTGCCAGCAGTGAAAGGGGCTTGGATGGCTACACCTTC

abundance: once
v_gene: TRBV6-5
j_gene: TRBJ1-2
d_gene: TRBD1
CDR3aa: CASSYLRDSPGSGYTF
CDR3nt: TGTGCCAGCAGTTACCTTAGGGACAGCCCTGGTAGTGGCTACACCTTC

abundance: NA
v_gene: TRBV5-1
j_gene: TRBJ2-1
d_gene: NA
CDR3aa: CASSFFVAGNEQFF
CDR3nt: TGCGCCAGCAGCTTCTTCGTAGCTGGCAATGAGCAGTTCTTC

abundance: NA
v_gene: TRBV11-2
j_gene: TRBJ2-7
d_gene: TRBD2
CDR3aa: CASSRGGGSLNWEQYF
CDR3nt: TGTGCCAGCAGCCGGGGGGGCGGGAGTTTGAACTGGGAGCAGTACTTC

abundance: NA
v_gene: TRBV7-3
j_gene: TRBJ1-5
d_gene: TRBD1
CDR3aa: CASSPGQGDQPQHF
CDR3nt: TGTGCCAGCAGCCCGGGACAGGGGGATCAGCCCCAGCATTTT

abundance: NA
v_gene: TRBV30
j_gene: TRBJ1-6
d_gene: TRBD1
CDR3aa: CAWSRDRDSPLHF
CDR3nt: TGTGCCTGGAGTAGAGACAGGGATTCACCCCTCCACTTT

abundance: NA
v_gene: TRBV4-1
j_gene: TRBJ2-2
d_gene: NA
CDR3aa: CASSQDMTGNTGELFF
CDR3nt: TGCGCCAGCAGCCAAGACATGACAGGGAACACCGGGGAGCTGTTTTTT

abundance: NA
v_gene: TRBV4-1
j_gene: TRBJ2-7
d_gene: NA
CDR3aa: CASSQGGREQYF
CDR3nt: TGCGCCAGCAGCCAAGGGGGGAGGGAGCAGTACTTC

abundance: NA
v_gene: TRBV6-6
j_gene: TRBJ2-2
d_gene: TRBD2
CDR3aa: CASSFPGGSGTGELFF
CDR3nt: TGTGCCAGCAGTTTCCCGGGCGGGAGCGGGACCGGGGAGCTGTTTTTT

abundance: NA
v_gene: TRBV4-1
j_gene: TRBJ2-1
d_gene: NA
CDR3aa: CASSQGPLGSGNEQFF
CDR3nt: TGCGCCAGCAGCCAGGGACCCCTAGGTAGCGGCAATGAGCAGTTCTTC

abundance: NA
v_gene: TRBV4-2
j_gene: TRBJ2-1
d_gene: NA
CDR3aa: CASSPPGGVSYNEQFF
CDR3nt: TGTGCCAGCAGCCCCCCGGGCGGGGTATCCTACAATGAGCAGTTCTTC

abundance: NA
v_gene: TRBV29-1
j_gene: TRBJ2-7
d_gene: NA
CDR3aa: CSVENRSSYEQYF
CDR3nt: TGCAGCGTTGAAAATCGTAGCTCCTACGAGCAGTACTTC

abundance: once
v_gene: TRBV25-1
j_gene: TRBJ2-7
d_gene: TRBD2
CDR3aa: CASSELAGYRYEQYF
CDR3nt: TGTGCCAGCAGTGAATTAGCGGGATACCGCTACGAGCAGTACTTC

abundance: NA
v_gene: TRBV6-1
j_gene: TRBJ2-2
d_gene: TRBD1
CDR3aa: CATPGQGLGGELFF
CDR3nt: TGTGCCACCCCAGGACAGGGACTGGGCGGGGAGCTGTTTTTT

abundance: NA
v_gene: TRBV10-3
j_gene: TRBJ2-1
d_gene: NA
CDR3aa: CAISESVPNEQFF
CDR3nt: TGTGCCATCAGTGAGTCCGTCCCCAATGAGCAGTTCTTC

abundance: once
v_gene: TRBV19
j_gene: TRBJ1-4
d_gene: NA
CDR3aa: CASHDGGYNEKLFF
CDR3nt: TGTGCCAGTCATGACGGAGGGTACAATGAAAAACTGTTTTTT

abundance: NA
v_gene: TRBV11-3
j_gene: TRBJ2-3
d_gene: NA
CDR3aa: CASSSRQNPDTQYF
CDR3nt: TGTGCCAGCAGCTCCCGACAGAACCCAGATACGCAGTATTTT

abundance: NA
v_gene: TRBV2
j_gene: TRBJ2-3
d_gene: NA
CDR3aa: CASSLGGVRTDTQYF
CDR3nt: TGTGCCAGCAGTTTGGGAGGCGTCCGCACAGATACGCAGTATTTT